The T cell receptor beta chain under discussion was sequenced for a study of blood T cell repertoires in COVID-19. About the research overall: The samples span acute and convalescent COVID-19 from the United States, Italy and Spain. In each case, the material was cDNA or gDNA derived from T cells, B-cell-depleted T cells, or PBMCs.

The CDR3 length is 13 residues. V was pared by 4 bases and J by 8 bases, with 12 bases between. CDR1 is ENHRY and CDR2 is SYGVKD in the germline V gene. Sequencing used immunoSEQ multiplex PCR; TCRdb keeps in-frame clones, though not all of them. The table records about 300,000 clones, about 91% of them present only once. Sequencing was done on a sample of peripheral blood. The sequence was collected from a woman under 40 with COVID-19, enrolled during active disease. The chain has TRBV10-3 and TRBJ1-5; TRBD1 might be the D (5 bases). The CDR3 nucleotides are TGTGCCATCAGTGGGGGGGGGTCGGAGCCCCAGCATTTT. Residues: CAISGGGSEPQHF.